This TCR beta chain emerged from a study of cytomegalovirus exposure and HLA in healthy donors. Primers for the PCR totalled 60 Vbeta and 13 Jbeta. Generated by immunoSEQ multiplex PCR, the TCRdb table keeps only in-frame clones and is missing some. Of about 160,000 clones listed, around three quarters are singletons. This TCR came from a man aged 35 to 55 in good health and CMV-seronegative. Sequenced sample: PBMCs.

The CDR3, as DNA: TGTGCCAGCAGCTATTCAGGGTTGGGCGGCTACAATGAGCAGTTCTTC. Amino acids: CASSYSGLGGYNEQFF. This chain links TRBV5-6 with TRBJ2-1, with a tentative D call TRBD1 (5 bases). Germline V CDR1 and CDR2: SGHDT, YYEEEE. V was trimmed by 3 bases and J by 3 bases, leaving 16 bases between them. The CDR3 consists of 16 residues.